This TCR beta chain was identified in a study of CD8 T cells in ankylosing spondylitis (dated 2017 in TCRdb). About the full investigation: The study profiled T cell receptor beta repertoires in healthy donors and ankylosing spondylitis patients to find disease-linked TCR variants. In total, the full study cohort was made up of some 110 healthy donors and 25 ankylosing spondylitis patients. Samples of peripheral blood were taken, and for ankylosing spondylitis patients, synovial fluid was collected as well.

General conclusions and limits of the study: The disease-linked clones had a CD8+ phenotype and were found at relatively low frequencies in peripheral blood. Some motif variants had previously been reported in the synovial fluid and blood of reactive arthritis patients, which suggests shared mechanisms of disease initiation. A TCR beta motif of fewer than 10 highly homologous amino acid variants appeared characteristic of blood from ankylosing spondylitis patients. According to the report, matched synovial fluid samples from ankylosing spondylitis patients were significantly enriched for the disease-linked clones.

A few counts support this clonotype. The specificity of this receptor is unknown. Base qualities are not recorded, but no much larger clone differs from it by a single base. For sequencing, an Illumina HiSeq 2500 was employed. Quantitative 5'-RACE with molecular barcodes was used to prepare TCR beta libraries. Regarding the original processing steps: To identify disease-linked TCR variants, a new computational method was used, one built on a probabilistic model of VDJ rearrangement. TCRdb reran the public reads through fastp at Q25 and MiXCR, keeping productive beta chains. Rows matching on CDR3 protein sequence are summarized as one entry with the most common DNA and genes. The V and J calls reflect TCRdb's pipeline rather than the authors' work. The sample table holds 150,000 to 200,000 distinct CDR3 sequences, of which about 17% were seen once. The ten largest account for around 7.6% of the sample.

CDR1 and CDR2 were assigned from the germline V gene as SGHRS and YFSETQ. The CDR3, cysteine through phenylalanine, is 16 amino acids long. The entry retains the CDR3 DNA only, 48 bases that are in frame from base 1. V and J lose 4 bases and 1 base, and a span of 17 bases separates them. The sequenced sample was blood, either unsorted or a sorted T cell fraction (not recorded which). The sequence was collected from a male donor with ankylosing spondylitis or in good health (not recorded which). The rearranged chain carries TRBV5-1 and TRBJ1-2, with the D segment identity uncertain. CDR3 loop: CASSLTETWSNYGYTF. The DNA sequence is given as TGCGCCAGCAGCCTTACGGAGACGTGGAGTAACTATGGCTACACCTTC.